This T cell receptor (beta chain) was captured in a study of blood T cell repertoires in COVID-19. Original processing notes: Reference gene primer amplification gave nucleated cell count estimates. Sequenced by immunoSEQ multiplex PCR; TCRdb stores in-frame clones only, minus some. That table gives V, J and clone size, and the DNA gave D and trimming. The sample yields over 110,000 clones, 88% seen once. This receptor was taken from a human donor in a cohort sampled during active COVID-19. Sample: peripheral blood.

DNA for the CDR3: TGTGCCAGCAGCCAAGGGCGGAACTCCTACGAGCAGTACTTC. It is translated as CASSQGRNSYEQYF. V and J are TRBV3-1 (or the pseudogene TRBV3-2) and TRBJ2-7; D remains unclear. The germline V gene encodes CDR1 LGHDT and CDR2 YNNKEL (reference sequence). V was shortened by 1 base and J by 0 bases, with 7 bases between the two germline ends. This CDR3 comprises 14 residues.